Below are 23 T cell receptor beta chains sequenced from a single sample in a study of CD8+CD57+ T cells in acquired aplastic anemia. Genomic DNA, the template, was used for profiling of the TCR beta VDJ and CDR3. MiXCR, applied by TCRdb to the reads, yields one record per CDR3 protein. The table has 100,000 to 150,000 distinct CDR3 sequences, 48% seen once. The sequenced sample was sorted CD4+, CD8+, or CD8+CD57+ T cells (not recorded which) from PBMCs. The receptors originated from a human donor in good health, serving as a control.

V is TRBV19 and J is TRBJ1-1; 12 nucleotides align to TRBD1. CDR1 LNHDA and CDR2 SQIVND come from the germline V gene (reference sequence). The CDR3 has 15 residues. V lost 4 bases and J lost 4; bases outside the gene matches: 4. CDR3 residues: CASSRGQGAFTEAFF. DNA of the CDR3: TGTGCCAGTAGTAGGGGACAGGGGGCATTCACTGAAGCTTTCTTT.

On this clonotype: A much bigger clone sits one base away, suggesting this may be a read error. The CDR3 region has the DNA TGTGCCAGCTCGGCGTTGGGGACATCTGGCTACACCTTC. This encodes CASSALGTSGYTF. The chain joins TRBV18 to TRBJ1-2; a possible D gene is TRBD1 (6 bases). CDR3 length: 13 residues. V lost 6 bases, J lost 7 bases, and 15 bases lay in between. Germline V gene sequence: CDR1 KGHSH, CDR2 LQKENI.

Ten or more counts support this clonotype. The chain is built from TRBV19 and TRBJ2-7; the match to TRBD1 covers 9 bases. Losses at the gene ends were 5 bases for V and 3 bases for J; bases not matched to a gene: 5. This CDR3 has 14 residues. Per germline, CDR1 LNHDA and CDR2 SQIVND (reference sequence). The CDR3 coding sequence is TGTGCCAGTAGTGCGGACAGGGGCTACTACGAGCAGTACTTC. Translation: CASSADRGYYEQYF.

There are many counts of this clonotype. The genes are TRBV6-1 and TRBJ2-7, with 8 bases matching TRBD1. Unmatched junction bases numbered 0, after V lost 4 bases and J lost 4 bases. The germline gives CDR1 MNHNS, CDR2 SASEGT. This CDR3 comprises 12 residues. CDR3 nucleotides: TGTGCCAGCAGTGGGACAGGGTACGAGCAGTACTTC. Translating gives CASSGTGYEQYF.

As DNA, the CDR3 is TGCGCCAGCAGCTTGGGACAGGGTATTTACGGCTACACCTTC. Its translation is CASSLGQGIYGYTF. The genes are TRBV4-3 and TRBJ1-2, with 9 bases fitting TRBD1. V dropped 5 bases and J dropped 8; count of bases not matched to a gene: 9. The CDR3 has 14 residues. From germline, CDR1 is LGHNA and CDR2 YSLEER.

This clonotype was found many times. This chain's CDR3 is CSVAGTTRTDTQYF. The CDR3 DNA reads TGCAGCGTTGCCGGGACTACCCGCACAGATACGCAGTATTTT. The chain links TRBV29-1 to TRBJ2-3; 7 bases map to TRBD2. The CDR3 runs 14 residues. Looked up from germline, CDR1 is SQVTM and CDR2 is ANQGSEA. The trim removed 4 bases at V and 1 base at J, leaving 5 bases unmatched.

This chain joins TRBV7-2 and TRBJ2-5; 9 nucleotides agree with TRBD1. Germline V CDR1 and CDR2: SGHTA, FQGNSA. Trimming at V came to 7 bases and at J to 5 bases, leaving 5 bases not matched to a gene. CDR3 size: 13 residues. The CDR3 loop is CASTRDRAETQYF. The CDR3 DNA reads TGTGCCAGCACCCGGGACAGGGCCGAGACCCAGTACTTC.

This clonotype was seen many times. The CDR3 region has the DNA TGTGCCAGCAGCCCACGACTAGCGGGCCGACCGATCTCCTACAATGAGCAGTTCTTC. Its translation: CASSPRLAGRPISYNEQFF. V gene TRBV13 combines with J gene TRBJ2-1, with 10 positions matching TRBD2. The ends lost 5 bases at V and 0 bases at J; junction bases unmatched: 13. This CDR3 has 19 residues. Germline V lookup: CDR1 PRHDT, CDR2 FYEKMQ (reference sequence).

This clonotype has a count of ten or more. The chain is built from TRBV6-5 and TRBJ1-2, with D perhaps matching TRBD1 (6 bases). This CDR3 contains 15 residues. The V and J ends lost 2 bases and 2 bases respectively, with 12 bases between them. Germline CDR1 is MNHEY and CDR2 is SVGAGI. DNA for the CDR3: TGTGCCAGCAGTTACATGCCGACAGGAAACTATGGCTACACCTTC. Translating it yields CASSYMPTGNYGYTF.

At least ten counts were recorded for this clonotype. The V gene is TRBV20-1, the J gene TRBJ2-1; no reliable D call. Trimming stripped 0 bases from V and 0 bases from J, with 12 bases between. The CDR3 totals 16 residues. Germline V gene lookup returns CDR1 DFQATT and CDR2 SNEGSKA (reference sequence). DNA of the CDR3: TGCAGTGCTAGAGATCAACGATCGGGCTCCTACAATGAGCAGTTCTTC. Protein product: CSARDQRSGSYNEQFF.

The gene calls are TRBV10-3 and TRBJ2-7, with 7 bases that match TRBD1. The CDR3 runs to 14 residues. Germline V gene lookup returns CDR1 ENHRY and CDR2 SYGVKD. The J segment lost 0 bases and the V segment lost 6 bases, leaving 5 bases of the junction unmatched. The CDR3 loop reads CAIRDRPCSYEQYF. In nucleotides, the CDR3 is TGTGCCATCAGGGACAGGCCTTGCTCCTACGAGCAGTACTTC.

This clonotype was picked up many times. The chain couples TRBV4-1 to TRBJ1-1; TRBD1 matches 8 bases. Germline trimming cut 0 bases from V and 11 bases from J; bases unmatched to any gene: 5. The V gene's germline CDR1 is MGHRA and CDR2 YSYEKL. CDR3 length: 13 amino acids. Here the CDR3 DNA reads TGCGCCAGCAGCCAAGACAGGGGGCGCGAGGCTTTCTTT. This encodes CASSQDRGREAFF.

This clonotype was seen at least ten times. J is TRBJ2-5 and V is TRBV7-9, with D perhaps assigned TRBD1 or TRBD2 (5 bases each). Trimming left V 11 bases short and J 2 bases short, with 15 bases between. Germline CDR1 and CDR2: SEHNR and FQNEAQ (reference sequence). The CDR3 covers 13 residues. The DNA of the CDR3 is TGTGCCTCTAGCCCGGGGCGGCAAGAGACCCAGTACTTC. It translates to CASSPGRQETQYF.

This clonotype came up many times. The chain uses TRBV15 and TRBJ2-3, with a weak D call TRBD1 (6 bases). V dropped 1 base and J dropped 9 bases, with 14 bases sitting between them. The CDR3 runs to 14 residues. CDR1 and CDR2 (germline): LNHNV, YYDKDF (reference sequence). CDR3: CATSRAKGGWTQYF. CDR3 DNA sequence: TGTGCCACCAGCAGAGCAAAAGGGGGTTGGACGCAGTATTTT.

This clonotype has at least ten counts. J is TRBJ1-1 and V is TRBV7-8; the D gene is possibly TRBD1 (5 bases). The CDR3 sequence is 14 residues long. The V gene lost 1 base and the J gene lost 5 bases, with 11 bases spanning the gap. Germline CDR1 reads SGHVS; CDR2 reads FQNEAQ. The CDR3 sequence is CASSLEVQGTEAFF. CDR3 nucleotides: TGTGCCAGCAGCTTAGAGGTCCAGGGAACTGAAGCTTTCTTT.

The sample holds a few counts of this clonotype. It may be a read error: a sequence one base away is much more abundant. The J gene is TRBJ2-7, the V gene TRBV25-1; 10 nucleotides match TRBD2. CDR3 length equals 17 residues. V lost 8 bases, J lost 3 bases, and 16 bases stayed unmatched. Germline lookup yields CDR1 MGHDK and CDR2 SYGVNS. The CDR3 protein is CASRRGLAGDPSYEQYF. The DNA of the CDR3 is TGTGCCAGCCGCCGGGGGCTAGCGGGGGACCCCAGCTACGAGCAGTACTTC.

Note on this clonotype: A much larger clonotype is one base distant, so this may be a read error. V gene TRBV5-4 combines with J gene TRBJ1-2; D perhaps matches TRBD1 (5 bases). This CDR3 comprises 13 residues. V dropped 3 bases and J dropped 12 bases, with 18 bases sitting between them. Germline CDR1 and CDR2: SGHNT and YYREEE (reference sequence). CDR3 in amino acids: CASSSQGTRGHTF. The CDR3 region has the DNA TGTGCCAGCAGCTCCCAGGGAACTCGGGGCCACACCTTC.

The chain links TRBV19 to TRBJ1-2; D call uncertain. This CDR3 region has 11 residues. Germline assignment: CDR1 LNHDA and CDR2 SQIVND (reference sequence). Deletions cut 5 bases from V and 7 bases from J, with 8 bases between. This CDR3 reads CASSVSSGYTF. The CDR3 DNA follows: TGTGCCAGTAGTGTGAGCAGTGGCTACACCTTC.

This clonotype was observed at least ten times. CDR3 region: CASSLLRVYNSPLHF. The CDR3 DNA reads TGTGCCAGCAGCTTACTCAGGGTGTATAATTCACCCCTCCACTTT. This sequence joins TRBV11-1 and TRBJ1-6; maybe TRBD1 (5 bases). V dropped 2 bases and J dropped 4 bases, with 9 bases sitting between them. The CDR3 has 15 residues. Germline lookup yields CDR1 SGHAT and CDR2 FQDESV (reference sequence).

This clonotype was seen repeatedly, ten times or more. The chain couples TRBV5-4 to TRBJ2-1, with 11 bases lining up with TRBD2. The J segment lost 7 bases and the V segment lost 0 bases, leaving 6 bases of the junction unmatched. The CDR3 consists of 16 residues. CDR1 is SGHNT, CDR2 YYREEE, per germline (reference sequence). The CDR3 reads CASSLADSGGANEQFF. CDR3 nucleotides: TGTGCCAGCAGCTTGGCCGATAGCGGGGGGGCAAATGAGCAGTTCTTC.

Of note for this clonotype: A single base separates this from a much larger clone, so it may be a read error. J is TRBJ2-1 and V is TRBV3-1; 11 nucleotides agree with TRBD2. This CDR3 has 15 residues. Germline V CDR1 and CDR2: LGHDT, YNNKEL (reference sequence). The CDR3 loop is CDSRHTSGGYNEQFF. CDR3 nucleotide sequence: TGTGACAGCAGACATACTAGCGGGGGCTACAATGAGCAGTTCTTC.

This clonotype has just a few counts. One junction end disagrees with the germline gene, perhaps due to a read error. The chain couples TRBV19 to TRBJ1-3, with 7 bases fitting TRBD1. The CDR3 spans 13 residues. Germline lookup yields CDR1 LNHDA and CDR2 SQIVND (reference sequence). CDR3 region: CASGRAGGNTMYF. The CDR3 nucleotides read TGTGCCAGTGGAAGGGCAGGGGGAAACACCATGTATTTT.

Ten or more counts support this clonotype. The chain is built from TRBV2 and TRBJ2-7, with no clear D. The CDR3 is made up of 12 amino acids. V lost 2 bases and J lost 4, with 6 bases in between. The germline CDR1 and CDR2 sequences are SNHLY and FYNNEI. CDR3 loop: CASSETRYEQYF. The CDR3 coding sequence is TGTGCCAGCAGTGAAACGCGTTACGAGCAGTACTTC.